This T cell receptor beta chain originates from a study of CD8+ T cells in alopecia areata. The overall study: For the treated group, dosing was oral tofacitinib at 5 to 10 mg twice daily. Tofacitinib ran for 6 to 18 months before 6 months off drug. Study-wide results and caveats: Higher clonality was seen in lesional scalp than in normal scalp, especially in alopecia totalis/universalis.

Extracted RNA was reverse transcribed, and the resulting cDNA served as sequencing template. The data were produced by immunoSEQ multiplex PCR, yet TCRdb's version contains in-frame clones alone and is incomplete. The sample records about 98,000 clones, 35% to 50% being singletons. Concerning this clone itself: Its antigen is undetermined.

The sorting of PBMCs gave CD4+ and CD8+ T cells. The CDR3 has 13 amino acids. J gave up 10 bases and V 6 bases, and 11 bases lay outside the gene matches. Germline CDR1 reads SQVTM; CDR2 reads ANQGSEA. This sequence joins TRBV29-1 and TRBJ1-2, with 10 bases lining up with TRBD1. What was sequenced was CD4+ T cells sorted from blood. The origin of this receptor is a human donor with alopecia areata. As DNA, the CDR3 is TGCAGCGTAGAGACAGGGGGCGCTTTTGACTACACCTTC. Its protein product is CSVETGGAFDYTF.